This T cell receptor (beta chain) originates from a study of response to subunit inactivated influenza vaccine. Study-level findings and limits: The authors offered the suggestion that each seasonal influenza vaccination recruits few new T cells.

Using its own MiXCR run on the RT-PCR reads, TCRdb lists one record per CDR3 protein. The sample carries 800,000 or so distinct CDR3 sequences, over 20% recorded once. The V and J ends lost 6 bases and 0 bases respectively, with 11 bases between them. Per germline, CDR1 MNHNS and CDR2 SASEGT. The CDR3 spans 14 residues. This clonotype was observed at least ten times. Its antigen remains unknown. The source was PBMCs from blood, collected roughly 5 days after vaccination. This rearrangement joins TRBV6-1 to TRBJ1-1, with D hard to call. This TCR was recovered from a man aged 45-60 years who received an inactivated influenza vaccine. The chain's CDR3 is CASRPGRVNTEAFF. CDR3 bases: TGTGCCAGCAGACCTGGACGGGTGAACACTGAAGCTTTCTTT.